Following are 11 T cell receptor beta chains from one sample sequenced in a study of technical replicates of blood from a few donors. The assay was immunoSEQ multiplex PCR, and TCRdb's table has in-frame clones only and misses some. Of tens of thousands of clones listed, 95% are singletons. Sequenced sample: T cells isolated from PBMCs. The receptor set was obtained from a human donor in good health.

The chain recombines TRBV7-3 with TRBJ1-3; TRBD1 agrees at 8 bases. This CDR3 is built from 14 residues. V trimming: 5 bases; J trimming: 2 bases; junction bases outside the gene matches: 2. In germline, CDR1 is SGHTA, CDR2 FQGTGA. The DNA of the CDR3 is TGTGCCAGCAGCCGGACAGGGACTGGAAACACCATATATTTT. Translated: CASSRTGTGNTIYF.

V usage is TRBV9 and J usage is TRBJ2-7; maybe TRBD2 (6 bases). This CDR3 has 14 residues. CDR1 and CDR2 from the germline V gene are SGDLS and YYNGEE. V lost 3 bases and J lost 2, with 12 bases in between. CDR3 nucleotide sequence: TGTGCCAGCAGCGGACCTAGCGATCCCTACGAGCAGTACTTC. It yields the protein CASSGPSDPYEQYF. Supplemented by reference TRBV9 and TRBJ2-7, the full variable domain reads DSGVTQTPKHLITATGQRVTLRCSPRSGDLSVYWYQQSLDQGLQFLIQYYNGEERAKGNILERFSAQQFPDLHSELNLSSLELGDSALYFCASSGPSDPYEQYFGPGTRLTVT.

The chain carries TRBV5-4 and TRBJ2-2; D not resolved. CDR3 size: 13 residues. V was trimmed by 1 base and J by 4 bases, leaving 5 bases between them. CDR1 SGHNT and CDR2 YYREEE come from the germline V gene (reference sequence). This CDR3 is CASSLLSTGELFF. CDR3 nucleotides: TGTGCCAGCAGCTTGCTATCCACCGGGGAGCTGTTTTTT.

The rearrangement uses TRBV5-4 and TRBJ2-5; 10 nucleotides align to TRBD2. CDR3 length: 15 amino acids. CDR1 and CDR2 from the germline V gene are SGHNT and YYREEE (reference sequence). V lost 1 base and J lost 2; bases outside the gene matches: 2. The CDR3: CASSLTSGIQETQYF. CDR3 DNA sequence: TGTGCCAGCAGCTTGACTAGCGGGATTCAAGAGACCCAGTACTTC.

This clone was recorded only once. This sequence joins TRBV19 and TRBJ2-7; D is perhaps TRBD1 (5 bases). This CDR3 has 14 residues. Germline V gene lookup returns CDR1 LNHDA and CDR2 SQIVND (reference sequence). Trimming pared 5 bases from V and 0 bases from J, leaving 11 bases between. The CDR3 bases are TGTGCCAGTAGTGTTTGGGGCAGCTCCTACGAGCAGTACTTC. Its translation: CASSVWGSSYEQYF. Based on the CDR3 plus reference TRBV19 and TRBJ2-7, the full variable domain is DGGITQSPKYLFRKEGQNVTLSCEQNLNHDAMYWYRQDPGQGLRLIYYSQIVNDFQKGDIAEGYSVSREKKESFPLTVTSAQKNPTAFYLCASSVWGSSYEQYFGPGTRLTVT.

In nucleotides, the CDR3 is TGTGCCAGCAGCTTAGGGTTGGGACAGGGGATTAATGAGCAGTTCTTC. Encoded protein: CASSLGLGQGINEQFF. The chain combines TRBV7-6 with TRBJ2-1; 10 bases agree with TRBD1. Trimming cost V 1 base and J 7 bases; bases outside gene matches: 7. This CDR3 region has 16 residues. Germline V gives CDR1 SGHVS, CDR2 FNYEAQ.

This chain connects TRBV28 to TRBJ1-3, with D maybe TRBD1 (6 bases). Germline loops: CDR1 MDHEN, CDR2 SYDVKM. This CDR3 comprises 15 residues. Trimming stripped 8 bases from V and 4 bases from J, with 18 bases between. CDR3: CASRPQGASGNTIYF. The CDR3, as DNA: TGTGCCAGCCGACCACAGGGAGCGTCCGGAAACACCATATATTTT.

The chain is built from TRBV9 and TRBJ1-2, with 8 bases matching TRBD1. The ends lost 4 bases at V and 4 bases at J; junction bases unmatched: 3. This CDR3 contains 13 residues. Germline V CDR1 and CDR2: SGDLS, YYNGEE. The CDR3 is CASSPGTGYGYTF. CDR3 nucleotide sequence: TGTGCCAGCAGCCCCGGGACAGGCTATGGCTACACCTTC.

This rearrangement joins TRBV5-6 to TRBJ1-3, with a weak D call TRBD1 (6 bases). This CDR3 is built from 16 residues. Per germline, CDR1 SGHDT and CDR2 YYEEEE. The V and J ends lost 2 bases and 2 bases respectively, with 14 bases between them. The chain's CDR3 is CASSFTVTGPGNTIYF. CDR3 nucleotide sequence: TGTGCCAGCAGCTTTACGGTGACAGGTCCTGGAAACACCATATATTTT. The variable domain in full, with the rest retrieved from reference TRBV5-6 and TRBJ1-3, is DAGVTQSPTHLIKTRGQQVTLRCSPKSGHDTVSWYQQALGQGPQFIFQYYEEEERQRGNFPDRFSGHQFPNYSSELNVNALLLGDSALYLCASSFTVTGPGNTIYFGEGSWLTVV.

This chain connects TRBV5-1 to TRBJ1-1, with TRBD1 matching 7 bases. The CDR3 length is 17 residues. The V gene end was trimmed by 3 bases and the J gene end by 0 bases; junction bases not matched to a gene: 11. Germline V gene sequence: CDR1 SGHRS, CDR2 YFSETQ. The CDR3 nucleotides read TGCGCCAGCAGCTACGACAGGGCACCTAGGTTGAACACTGAAGCTTTCTTT. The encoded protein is CASSYDRAPRLNTEAFF. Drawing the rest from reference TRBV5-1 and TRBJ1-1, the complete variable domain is KAGVTQTPRYLIKTRGQQVTLSCSPISGHRSVSWYQQTPGQGLQFLFEYFSETQRNKGNFPGRFSGRQFSNSRSEMNVSTLELGDSALYLCASSYDRAPRLNTEAFFGQGTRLTVV.

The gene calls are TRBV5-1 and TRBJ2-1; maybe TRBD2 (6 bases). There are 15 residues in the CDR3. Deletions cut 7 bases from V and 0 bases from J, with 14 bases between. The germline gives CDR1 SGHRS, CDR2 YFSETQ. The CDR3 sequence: CASQSGAPSYNEQFF. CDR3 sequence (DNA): TGCGCCAGCCAATCGGGAGCGCCCTCCTACAATGAGCAGTTCTTC.